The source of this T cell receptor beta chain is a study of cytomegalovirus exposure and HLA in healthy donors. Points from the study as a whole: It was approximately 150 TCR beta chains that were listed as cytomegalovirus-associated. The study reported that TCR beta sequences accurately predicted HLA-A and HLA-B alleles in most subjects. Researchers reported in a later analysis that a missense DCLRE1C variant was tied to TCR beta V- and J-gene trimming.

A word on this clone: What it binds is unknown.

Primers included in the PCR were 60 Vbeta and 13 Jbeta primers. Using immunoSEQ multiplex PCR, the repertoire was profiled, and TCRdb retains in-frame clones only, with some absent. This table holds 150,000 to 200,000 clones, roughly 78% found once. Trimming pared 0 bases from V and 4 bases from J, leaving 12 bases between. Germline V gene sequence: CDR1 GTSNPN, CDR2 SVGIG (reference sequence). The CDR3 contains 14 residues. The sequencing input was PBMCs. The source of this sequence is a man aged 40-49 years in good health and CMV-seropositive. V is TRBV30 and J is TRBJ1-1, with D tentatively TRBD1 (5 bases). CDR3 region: CAWSVGGLSTEAFF. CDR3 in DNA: TGTGCCTGGAGTGTCGGGGGATTGAGCACTGAAGCTTTCTTT.